The TCR beta chain under discussion was sequenced for a study of T cell responses to AZD1222 COVID-19 vaccine. Points from the study as a whole: Spike-specific TCR breadth and depth were elevated following two AZD1222 doses. Females made up more of the donors, who were largely white British, and clonal diversity may have come out too low.

As regards this clone: Its target is unknown.

Measured with immunoSEQ multiplex PCR; TCRdb has only the in-frame clones, and not every one. This sample has some 99,000 clones, with 88% found just once. The length of the CDR3 is 14 residues. From germline, CDR1 is MDHEN and CDR2 SYDVKM. Trimming removed 0 bases from V and 2 bases from J, with 7 bases in between. The gene calls are TRBV28 and TRBJ1-2; tentatively, D is TRBD1 (5 bases). The TCR comes from an adult who received the AZD1222 COVID-19 vaccine. Sequencing was performed on peripheral blood, taken 28 days after the second AZD1222 dose. The CDR3 sequence is CASSLWTANYGYTF. The CDR3 DNA reads TGTGCCAGCAGTTTATGGACAGCAAACTATGGCTACACCTTC.